This TCR beta chain was found in a study of cytomegalovirus exposure and HLA in healthy donors. Comments on this clone: The antigen is undetermined.

Broader study findings: Later analysis associated a missense DCLRE1C variant with TCR beta V- and J-gene trimming. Reportedly, TCR beta sequences accurately predicted HLA-A and HLA-B alleles in most subjects.

The PCR used 60 Vbeta and 13 Jbeta primers. The data were produced by immunoSEQ multiplex PCR, yet TCRdb's version contains in-frame clones alone and is incomplete. Of roughly 130,000 clones listed, about 85% were seen once; the top ten hold 3% to 3.5%. Sequenced input: PBMCs. The clonotype originates from a female donor in good health and CMV-seronegative.

The CDR3 is CATLDYNTGELFF. The CDR3 nucleotides are TGTGCCACCCTAGACTATAACACCGGGGAGCTGTTTTTT. The V call is TRBV27, the J call TRBJ2-2; a possible D gene is TRBD2 (5 bases). Looked up from germline, CDR1 is MNHEY and CDR2 is SMNVEV (reference sequence). The CDR3 runs 13 residues. The V gene lost 10 bases and the J gene lost 2 bases, with 11 bases spanning the gap.